The 27 T cell receptor beta chains below were found in one sample sequenced in a study of human T cells and chemical hapten exposure. Time point in this sample: patch test 2, 6 weeks after DPC sensitization. As for treatment: therapeutic diphenylcyclopropenone sensitization with weekly scalp DPC. One entry per CDR3 protein results from TCRdb running MiXCR on the RACE reads. Of 350,000 to 400,000 distinct CDR3 sequences in the sample, just under 6.5% were seen once. The input for sequencing was whole blood, taken in connection with sensitization to the hapten diphenylcyclopropenone (DPC). These receptor sequences come from a woman between 18 and 29 years old with alopecia areata. Some clones in this sample may be carry-over from other donors' samples.

Only a few counts were recorded for this clonotype. The chain combines TRBV7-2 with TRBJ2-3; D is unclear. The CDR3 runs to 14 residues. Germline loops: CDR1 SGHTA, CDR2 FQGNSA. Trimming took 3 bases from V and 2 from J, leaving 9 bases between them. CDR3 sequence (DNA): TGTGCCAGCAGCTTTGATCCTAACACAGATACGCAGTATTTT. Its protein product is CASSFDPNTDTQYF. The full variable domain, with the rest looked up from reference TRBV7-2 and TRBJ2-3, is GAGVSQSPSNKVTEKGKDVELRCDPISGHTALYWYRQSLGQGLEFLIYFQGNSAPDKSGLPSDRFSAERTGGSVSTLTIQRTQQEDSAVYLCASSFDPNTDTQYFGPGTRLTVL.

This clonotype has just a few counts. V and J are TRBV4-2 and TRBJ1-6, with a weak D call TRBD1 (6 bases). CDR1 and CDR2 (germline): LGHNA, YNFKEQ. Deletions cut 2 bases from V and 9 bases from J, with 11 bases between. The CDR3 runs 14 residues. The CDR3, as DNA: TGTGCCAGCAGCCAATCGGACAGTACTTCACCCCTCCACTTT. Encoded protein: CASSQSDSTSPLHF.

This clonotype was detected a few times. The chain carries TRBV20-1 and TRBJ2-5; TRBD1 matches at 9 bases. Germline CDR1 is DFQATT and CDR2 is SNEGSKA (reference sequence). This CDR3 spans 13 amino acids. Trimming cost V 5 bases and J 1 base; bases outside gene matches: 2. The CDR3 protein is CSARDRVQETQYF. DNA of the CDR3: TGCAGTGCTCGGGACAGGGTCCAAGAGACCCAGTACTTC.

The sample holds a few counts of this clonotype. The genes are TRBV6-1 and TRBJ2-3, with 9 nucleotides matching TRBD2. This CDR3 is 17 amino acids long. Germline-derived CDR1 and CDR2 are MNHNS and SASEGT. V lost 1 base to trimming and J lost 6 bases; unmatched junction nucleotides: 11. Here the CDR3 reads CASSEGVGGGARDTQYF. The CDR3 nucleotides read TGTGCCAGCAGTGAAGGGGTAGGCGGGGGGGCCCGGGATACGCAGTATTTT.

This clonotype was observed a handful of times. The V call is TRBV3-1, the J call TRBJ2-3; 7 nucleotides line up with TRBD1. The V segment lost 0 bases and the J segment 5 bases; nucleotides outside the gene matches: 2. The CDR3 loop spans 14 amino acids. Germline CDR1 LGHDT, CDR2 YNNKEL (reference sequence). CDR3 nucleotide sequence: TGTGCCAGCAGCCAAGAACCAGGGGGAGATACGCAGTATTTT. Translated, it gives CASSQEPGGDTQYF.

This clonotype was picked up many times. This chain links TRBV29-1 with TRBJ2-2, with D uncertain. This CDR3 is 12 amino acids long. Germline-derived CDR1 and CDR2 are SQVTM and ANQGSEA. Trimming shortened V by 7 bases and J by 1 base, and 7 bases separated the two germline ends. For the CDR3, the DNA is TGCAGCGCGTGGCAGAACACCGGGGAGCTGTTTTTT. Its translation is CSAWQNTGELFF.

This chain joins TRBV4-1 and TRBJ2-7, with 7 bases identical to TRBD2. Losses at the gene ends were 0 bases for V and 3 bases for J; bases not matched to a gene: 8. The length of the CDR3 is 16 residues. Germline V lookup: CDR1 MGHRA, CDR2 YSYEKL. CDR3 DNA sequence: TGCGCCAGCAGCCAAGAGAAGAGGGGAGGGGTCTACGAGCAGTACTTC. Translating it yields CASSQEKRGGVYEQYF.

This clonotype appeared many times. The V and J genes are TRBV20-1 and TRBJ1-2, with D possibly matching TRBD1 (6 bases). Trimming removed 5 bases from V and 3 bases from J, with 19 bases in between. The germline V gene has CDR1 DFQATT and CDR2 SNEGSKA (reference sequence). The CDR3 spans 15 residues. The CDR3 DNA reads TGCAGTGCTGCCCCCCCCAGGGGAGTCTACTATGGCTACACCTTC. It yields the protein CSAAPPRGVYYGYTF.

The J gene is TRBJ2-7, the V gene TRBV20-1; D uncertain. Germline CDR1 DFQATT, CDR2 SNEGSKA (reference sequence). V lost 5 bases, J lost 2 bases, and 13 bases lay in between. CDR3 length: 13 residues. CDR3 coding DNA: TGCAGTGCTTCAACCTTTGACACCTACGAGCAGTACTTC. This gives the protein CSASTFDTYEQYF.

V and J are TRBV6-2 or TRBV6-3 and TRBJ2-3, with D unclear. Germline CDR1 reads MNHEY; CDR2 reads SVGEGT. Trimming took 0 bases from V and 6 from J, leaving 13 bases between them. CDR3 length: 15 amino acids. In nucleotides, the CDR3 is TGTGCCAGCAGTTACTCAACGATCCGTCCGGATACGCAGTATTTT. It codes for CASSYSTIRPDTQYF.

This clonotype was found many times. V is TRBV7-2 and J is TRBJ1-4; maybe TRBD1 (5 bases). The V gene's germline CDR1 is SGHTA and CDR2 FQGNSA. The CDR3 has 18 amino acids. V lost 5 bases to trimming and J lost 0 bases, with 19 bases between them. The CDR3 sequence is CASSPRSGGTATNEKLFF. The CDR3 nucleotides read TGTGCCAGCAGCCCTCGTTCAGGCGGGACTGCAACTAATGAAAAACTGTTTTTT.

This clonotype was seen more than once but under ten times. This chain joins TRBV5-1 and TRBJ2-5; D ambiguous. From germline, CDR1 is SGHRS and CDR2 YFSETQ. The CDR3 has 17 amino acids. The V end lost 4 bases, the J end lost 0 bases, and 19 bases lay between the germline ends. This chain's CDR3 is CASSLVSSLKYQETQYF. The DNA of the CDR3 is TGCGCCAGCAGCCTAGTCTCCTCACTAAAGTACCAAGAGACCCAGTACTTC. Full variable domain (rest looked up from reference TRBV5-1 and TRBJ2-5): KAGVTQTPRYLIKTRGQQVTLSCSPISGHRSVSWYQQTPGQGLQFLFEYFSETQRNKGNFPGRFSGRQFSNSRSEMNVSTLELGDSALYLCASSLVSSLKYQETQYFGPGTRLLVL.

This clonotype occurred a few times. This chain links TRBV11-1 with TRBJ1-1; D is undetermined. There are 14 residues in the CDR3. V was clipped by 0 bases and J by 3 bases, with 8 bases between them. CDR1 is SGHAT, CDR2 FQDESV, per germline (reference sequence). The CDR3 DNA is TGTGCCAGCAGCTTAGCCCCAGTAGACACTGAAGCTTTCTTT. It encodes CASSLAPVDTEAFF.

The CDR3 sequence: CASSPPTSGYNEQFF. Here the CDR3 DNA reads TGTGCCAGCAGCCCCCCGACTAGCGGGTACAATGAGCAGTTCTTC. This chain links TRBV4-2 with TRBJ2-1, with 10 bases fitting TRBD2. The CDR3 spans 15 residues. Per the germline V gene, CDR1 is LGHNA and CDR2 is YNFKEQ. With 4 bases clipped from V and 4 bases from J, the junction kept 4 bases outside the gene matches.

V gene TRBV9 combines with J gene TRBJ2-7; maybe TRBD1 (6 bases). The CDR3 loop spans 13 amino acids. The germline CDR1 and CDR2 sequences are SGDLS and YYNGEE. Deletions cut 0 bases from V and 6 bases from J, with 10 bases between. The CDR3 loop reads CASSVVAGAEQYF. Here the CDR3 DNA reads TGTGCCAGCAGCGTAGTGGCAGGGGCCGAGCAGTACTTC. The full variable domain, its missing parts supplied by reference TRBV9 and TRBJ2-7, is DSGVTQTPKHLITATGQRVTLRCSPRSGDLSVYWYQQSLDQGLQFLIQYYNGEERAKGNILERFSAQQFPDLHSELNLSSLELGDSALYFCASSVVAGAEQYFGPGTRLTVT.

This clonotype has just a few counts. J is TRBJ2-7 and V is TRBV6-1; D possibly uses TRBD1 or TRBD2 (5 bases each). The V gene lost 6 bases and the J gene lost 0 bases, with 27 bases spanning the gap. From germline, CDR1 is MNHNS and CDR2 SASEGT. The CDR3 loop spans 19 amino acids. The CDR3 DNA sequence: TGTGCCAGCAGACAAGCTTCTCACCGGGACGCGTTTAGCTCCTACGAGCAGTACTTC. Protein product: CASRQASHRDAFSSYEQYF.

The DNA of the CDR3 is TGTGCCAGCAGCCTCCGTGCCCTCTCCCGGGAGACCCAGTACTTC. It codes for CASSLRALSRETQYF. The chain carries TRBV6-5 and TRBJ2-5; D not resolved. Germline loops: CDR1 MNHEY, CDR2 SVGAGI. The CDR3 has 15 residues. V lost 6 bases and J 5 bases, leaving 19 bases between the germline ends.

There are a few counts of this clonotype. The gene calls are TRBV12-5 and TRBJ2-7; TRBD1 aligns across 9 bases. The trim removed 2 bases at V and 3 bases at J, leaving 2 bases unmatched. The V gene's germline CDR1 is LGHNT and CDR2 FRNRAP. The length of the CDR3 is 14 residues. The CDR3 region is CASGLWGQGYEQYF. Written as DNA, the CDR3 is TGTGCTAGTGGTTTGTGGGGACAGGGCTACGAGCAGTACTTC.

The chain is built from TRBV3-1 and TRBJ2-7; D possibly uses TRBD1 or TRBD2 (5 bases each). Germline CDR1 reads LGHDT; CDR2 reads YNNKEL (reference sequence). V dropped 5 bases and J dropped 4 bases, with 12 bases sitting between them. The length of the CDR3 is 13 residues. The CDR3 spells CASSAGTEYEQYF. The CDR3 DNA sequence: TGTGCCAGCAGCGCCGGGACCGAGTACGAGCAGTACTTC.

CDR3 in amino acids: CASSPSALNTEAFF. CDR3 bases: TGTGCCAGCAGCCCCTCAGCGTTGAACACTGAAGCTTTCTTT. This chain joins TRBV7-3 and TRBJ1-1; D gene uncertain. Germline CDR1 is SGHTA and CDR2 is FQGTGA. V lost 5 bases and J lost 0, with 10 bases in between. The CDR3 runs to 14 residues.

This clonotype was counted between two and nine times. The chain joins TRBV14 to TRBJ2-3; D not certain. The CDR3 has 13 residues. The V end lost 4 bases, the J end lost 14 bases, and 19 bases lay between the germline ends. Germline values: CDR1 SGHDN, CDR2 FVKESK. CDR3 sequence: CASSLADRTTSYF. CDR3 coding DNA: TGTGCCAGCAGCCTTGCCGACCGCACAACCTCGTATTTT.

This rearrangement joins TRBV12-3 or TRBV12-4 to TRBJ2-3, with 12 bases lining up with TRBD2. J gave up 1 base and V 5 bases, and 10 bases lay outside the gene matches. There are 18 residues in the CDR3. CDR3: CASSRSPSSGGGTDTQYF. Written as DNA, the CDR3 is TGTGCCAGCAGTCGCTCCCCATCTAGCGGGGGGGGCACAGATACGCAGTATTTT.

This clonotype was recorded at least ten times. The rearrangement links TRBV6-2 or TRBV6-3 to TRBJ1-1, with TRBD1 as a possible D gene (5 bases). V was pared by 7 bases and J by 2 bases, with 17 bases between. The CDR3 totals 15 residues. In germline, CDR1 is MNHEY, CDR2 SVGEGT. CDR3 sequence: CASTPGGSFNTEAFF. In nucleotides, the CDR3 is TGTGCCAGCACCCCCGGGGGGTCCTTTAACACTGAAGCTTTCTTT.

This clonotype has a handful of counts. This may stem from a read error, because a much larger clone lies one nucleotide away. The rearrangement joins TRBV28 to TRBJ1-2, with 9 bases lining up with TRBD1. The CDR3 loop spans 14 amino acids. The germline CDR1 and CDR2 sequences are MDHEN and SYDVKM. J lost 2 bases, V lost 3 bases, and 1 base had no gene match. CDR3 residues: CASSFGQGNYGYTF. In DNA form, the CDR3 reads TGTGCCAGCAGTTTCGGACAGGGGAACTATGGCTACACCTTC.

The V call is TRBV6-5, the J call TRBJ1-2, with a possible D match to TRBD1 (6 bases). CDR1 and CDR2 (germline): MNHEY, SVGAGI. Trimming left V 6 bases short and J 4 bases short, with 12 bases between. The CDR3 length is 13 residues. CDR3: CASSRTEVYGYTF. As DNA, the CDR3 is TGTGCCAGCAGCCGGACAGAAGTCTATGGCTACACCTTC.

This clonotype was counted ten times or more. This chain links TRBV18 with TRBJ1-6; D may be TRBD1 (5 bases). V was clipped by 6 bases and J by 6 bases, with 15 bases between them. The CDR3 has 15 amino acids. Germline CDR1 reads KGHSH; CDR2 reads LQKENI. CDR3 residues: CASSNMEGFNSPLHF. CDR3 nucleotides: TGTGCCAGCTCGAACATGGAGGGGTTTAATTCACCCCTCCACTTT.

This clonotype was observed at least ten times. Germline and junction disagree at one end, which may indicate a read error. This sequence joins TRBV7-7 and TRBJ1-6; D remains ambiguous. The CDR3 is 15 amino acids. CDR1 and CDR2 (germline): SSHAT, FNYEAQ (reference sequence). The CDR3 nucleotides are TGTGCTAGCAGCTTAGATGGGTCCGCCAATTCACCCCTCCACTTT. Translated, it gives CASSLDGSANSPLHF.